These 9 T cell receptor beta chains came from one sample sequenced in a study of blood T cell repertoires in COVID-19. Assay: immunoSEQ multiplex PCR; the TCRdb copy retains only in-frame clones and omits some. This sample yields around 380,000 clones, of which 81% are seen a single time; about 1% belongs to the top ten. The sequenced sample consisted of peripheral blood. These receptors all stem from a human donor with acute or convalescent COVID-19. The donor label of this sample is uncertain.

The rearrangement joins TRBV19 to TRBJ1-1; D is uncertain. The CDR3 is 15 residues long. In germline, CDR1 is LNHDA, CDR2 SQIVND (reference sequence). Between the trimmed V and J ends, which lost 1 base and 0 bases, there was a span of 9 bases. CDR3: CASSIGRSMNTEAFF. For the CDR3, the DNA is TGTGCCAGTAGTATAGGAAGGAGTATGAACACTGAAGCTTTCTTT.

V is TRBV5-6 and J is TRBJ1-3, with 9 bases fitting TRBD1. V was pared by 5 bases and J by 1 base, with 4 bases of the junction left unmatched. This CDR3 contains 15 residues. Germline values: CDR1 SGHDT, CDR2 YYEEEE. CDR3 residues: CASRRTGDSGNTIYF. Written as DNA, the CDR3 is TGTGCCAGCAGACGGACAGGGGATTCTGGAAACACCATATATTTT.

This sequence joins TRBV13 and TRBJ2-1; 11 bases are a match to TRBD2. The CDR3 is made up of 18 amino acids. Trimming removed 5 bases from V and 4 bases from J; junction bases left unmatched: 13. In germline, CDR1 is PRHDT, CDR2 FYEKMQ (reference sequence). CDR3 sequence (DNA): TGTGCCAGCAGCAAAGTTTCCGGGACTAGCGGAGTTTACAATGAGCAGTTCTTC. It yields the protein CASSKVSGTSGVYNEQFF.

The chain joins TRBV11-2 to TRBJ2-7, with TRBD2 matching over 8 bases. Per germline, CDR1 SGHAT and CDR2 FQNNGV. The CDR3 totals 15 residues. With 5 bases clipped from V and 4 bases from J, the junction kept 10 bases outside the gene matches. DNA of the CDR3: TGTGCCAGCAGCCATCGGGGAGCGGGGGCTTACGAGCAGTACTTC. It encodes CASSHRGAGAYEQYF.

The chain employs TRBV7-9 and TRBJ1-4; 8 nucleotides match TRBD1. Germline-derived CDR1 and CDR2 are SEHNR and FQNEAQ (reference sequence). CDR3 size: 17 residues. V lost 4 bases to trimming and J lost 8 bases; unmatched junction nucleotides: 15. CDR3 loop: CASSSPLLRQGKEKLFF. CDR3 nucleotide sequence: TGTGCCAGCAGCTCTCCACTTCTCCGACAGGGGAAAGAAAAACTGTTTTTT. Based on the CDR3 plus reference TRBV7-9 and TRBJ1-4, the full variable domain is DTGVSQNPRHKITKRGQNVTFRCDPISEHNRLYWYRQTLGQGPEFLTYFQNEAQLEKSRLLSDRFSAERPKGSFSTLEIQRTEQGDSAMYLCASSSPLLRQGKEKLFFGSGTQLSVL.

V and J are TRBV2 and TRBJ2-7; tentatively, D is TRBD2 (5 bases). V was clipped by 8 bases and J by 3 bases, with 8 bases between them. This CDR3 comprises 11 residues. CDR1 and CDR2 from the germline V gene are SNHLY and FYNNEI. The CDR3 loop is CASFGGYEQYF. The CDR3 DNA reads as TGTGCCAGCTTTGGAGGCTACGAGCAGTACTTC.

This rearrangement joins TRBV28 to TRBJ2-7; weak D call: TRBD1 (6 bases). CDR3 length equals 13 residues. Germline CDR1 is MDHEN and CDR2 is SYDVKM. V lost 2 bases to trimming and J lost 2 bases, with 7 bases between them. CDR3 in DNA: TGTGCCAGCAGTTTACACAGGGCCTACGAGCAGTACTTC. Protein: CASSLHRAYEQYF.

This chain uses TRBV27 with TRBJ1-1; 7 bases match TRBD1. Germline V gene data show CDR1 as MNHEY and CDR2 as SMNVEV (reference sequence). This CDR3 has 15 residues. Trimming at V came to 0 bases and at J to 0 bases, leaving 1 base not matched to a gene. The CDR3 reads CASSLSRGVNTEAFF. The CDR3 DNA reads as TGTGCCAGCAGTTTATCCAGGGGGGTGAACACTGAAGCTTTCTTT.

This clone has just one count. The chain uses TRBV6-5 and TRBJ1-1; TRBD1 matches 9 bases. V shed 7 bases, J shed 11 bases, and the junction held 8 bases outside the gene matches. The germline gives CDR1 MNHEY, CDR2 SVGAGI. CDR3 length: 12 amino acids. The CDR3 DNA reads TGTGCCAGCACCGAAGGGACAGGGCAGGCTTTCTTT. This translates into CASTEGTGQAFF.